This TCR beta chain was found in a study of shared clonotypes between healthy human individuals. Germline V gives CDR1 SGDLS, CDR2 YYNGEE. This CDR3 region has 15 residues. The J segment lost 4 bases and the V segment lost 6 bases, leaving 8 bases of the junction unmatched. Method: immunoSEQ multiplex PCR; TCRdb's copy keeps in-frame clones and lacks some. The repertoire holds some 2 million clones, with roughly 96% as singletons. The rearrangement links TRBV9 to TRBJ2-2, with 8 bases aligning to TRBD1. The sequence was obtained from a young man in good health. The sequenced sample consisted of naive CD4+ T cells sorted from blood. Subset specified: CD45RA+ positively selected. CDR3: CASTRQGTGTGELFF. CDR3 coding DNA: TGTGCCAGCACCCGACAGGGGACGGGCACCGGGGAGCTGTTTTTT.